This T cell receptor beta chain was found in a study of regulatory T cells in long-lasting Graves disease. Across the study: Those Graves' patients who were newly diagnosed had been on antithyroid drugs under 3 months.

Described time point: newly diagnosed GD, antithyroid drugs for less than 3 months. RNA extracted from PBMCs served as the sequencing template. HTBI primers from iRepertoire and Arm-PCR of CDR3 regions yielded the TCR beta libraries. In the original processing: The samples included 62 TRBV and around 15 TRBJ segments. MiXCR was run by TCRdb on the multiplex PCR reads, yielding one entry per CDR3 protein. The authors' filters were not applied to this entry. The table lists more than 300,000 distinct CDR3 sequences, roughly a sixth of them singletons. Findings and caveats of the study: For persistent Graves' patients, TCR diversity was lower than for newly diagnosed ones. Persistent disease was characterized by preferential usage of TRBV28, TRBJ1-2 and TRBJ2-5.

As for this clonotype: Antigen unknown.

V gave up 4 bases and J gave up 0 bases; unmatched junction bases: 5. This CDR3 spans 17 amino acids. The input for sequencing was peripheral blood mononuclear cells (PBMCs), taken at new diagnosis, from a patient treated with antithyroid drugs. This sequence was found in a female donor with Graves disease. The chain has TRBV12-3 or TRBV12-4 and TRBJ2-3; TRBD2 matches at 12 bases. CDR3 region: CASSSGLAGPSTDTQYF. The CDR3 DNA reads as TGTGCCAGCAGTTCCGGACTAGCGGGACCTAGCACAGATACGCAGTATTTT.